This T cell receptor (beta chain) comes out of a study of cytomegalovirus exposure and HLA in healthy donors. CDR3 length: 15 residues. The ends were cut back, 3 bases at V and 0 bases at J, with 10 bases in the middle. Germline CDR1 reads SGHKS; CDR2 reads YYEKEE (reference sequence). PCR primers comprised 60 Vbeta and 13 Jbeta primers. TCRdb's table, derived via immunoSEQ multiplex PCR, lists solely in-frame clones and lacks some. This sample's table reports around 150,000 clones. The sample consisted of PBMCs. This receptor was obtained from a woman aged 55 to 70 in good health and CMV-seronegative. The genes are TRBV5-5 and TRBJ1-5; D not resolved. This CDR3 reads CASSYRGNSNQPQHF. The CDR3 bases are TGTGCCAGCAGCTACCGGGGAAATAGCAATCAGCCCCAGCATTTT.